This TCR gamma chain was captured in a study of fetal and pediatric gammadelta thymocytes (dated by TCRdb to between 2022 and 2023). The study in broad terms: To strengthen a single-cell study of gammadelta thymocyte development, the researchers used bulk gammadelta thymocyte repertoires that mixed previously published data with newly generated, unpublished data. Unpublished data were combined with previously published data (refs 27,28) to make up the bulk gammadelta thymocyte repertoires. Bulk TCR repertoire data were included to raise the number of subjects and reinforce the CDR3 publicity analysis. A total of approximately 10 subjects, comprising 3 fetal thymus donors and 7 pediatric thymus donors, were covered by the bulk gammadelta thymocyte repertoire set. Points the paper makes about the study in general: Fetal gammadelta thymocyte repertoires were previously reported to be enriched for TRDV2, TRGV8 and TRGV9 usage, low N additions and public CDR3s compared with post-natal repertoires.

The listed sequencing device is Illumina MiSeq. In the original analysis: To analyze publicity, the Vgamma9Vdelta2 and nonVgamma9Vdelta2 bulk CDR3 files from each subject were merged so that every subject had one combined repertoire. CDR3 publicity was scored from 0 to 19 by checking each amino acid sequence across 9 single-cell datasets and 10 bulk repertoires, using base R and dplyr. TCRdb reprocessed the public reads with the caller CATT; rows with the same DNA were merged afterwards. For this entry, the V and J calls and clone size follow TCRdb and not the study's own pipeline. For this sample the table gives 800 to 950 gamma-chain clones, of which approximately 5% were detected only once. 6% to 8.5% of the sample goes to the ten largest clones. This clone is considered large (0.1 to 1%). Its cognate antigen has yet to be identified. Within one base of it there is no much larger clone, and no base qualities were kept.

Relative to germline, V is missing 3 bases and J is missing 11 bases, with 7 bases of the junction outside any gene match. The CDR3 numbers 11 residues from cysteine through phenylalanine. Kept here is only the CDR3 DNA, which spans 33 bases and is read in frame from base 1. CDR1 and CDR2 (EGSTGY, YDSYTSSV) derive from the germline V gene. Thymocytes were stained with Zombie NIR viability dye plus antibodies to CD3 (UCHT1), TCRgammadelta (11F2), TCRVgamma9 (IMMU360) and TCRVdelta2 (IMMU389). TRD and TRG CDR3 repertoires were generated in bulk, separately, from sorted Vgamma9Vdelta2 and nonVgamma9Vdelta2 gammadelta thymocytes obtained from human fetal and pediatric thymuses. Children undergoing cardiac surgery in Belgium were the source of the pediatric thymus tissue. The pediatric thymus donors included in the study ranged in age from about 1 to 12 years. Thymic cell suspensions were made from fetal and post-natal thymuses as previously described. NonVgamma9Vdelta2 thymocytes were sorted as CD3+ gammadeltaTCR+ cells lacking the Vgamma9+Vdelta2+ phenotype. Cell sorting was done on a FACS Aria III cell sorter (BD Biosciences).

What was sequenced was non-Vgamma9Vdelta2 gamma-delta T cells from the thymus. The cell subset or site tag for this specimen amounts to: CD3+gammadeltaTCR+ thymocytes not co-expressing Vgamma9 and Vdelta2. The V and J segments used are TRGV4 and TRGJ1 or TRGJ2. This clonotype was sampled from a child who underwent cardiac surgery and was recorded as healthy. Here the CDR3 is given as CATWDSLEKLF. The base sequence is TGTGCCACCTGGGATAGTCTCGAGAAACTCTTT.